At least ten counts were recorded for the clone carrying this TCR beta chain. For bulk TCR libraries, previously described methods and listed TCR primers were used. TCRdb independently ran MiXCR on the PCR reads; one entry per CDR3 protein. Of hundreds of thousands of distinct CDR3 sequences listed, roughly 25% are singletons. The record originates from a study of molecular identifiers for immune sequencing clone quantification. Overall study context: In the replicates, RNA derived from around 20,000 or 99,000 naive CD8 cells was divided into five parts, and four were sequenced.

It was from roughly 21,000 to 960,000 sorted cells, with 10%, 30% or 50% RNA, that naive CD8 libraries came. Sorting selected naive CD8 T cells with a CD8+CD4-CCR7+CD45RA+ phenotype. The CDR3 has 15 amino acids. V lost 1 base, J lost 5 bases, and 12 bases lay in between. CDR1 is LNHNV and CDR2 is YYDKDF in the germline V gene (reference sequence). The chain combines TRBV15 with TRBJ2-1, with D perhaps TRBD1 (6 bases). The sequencing sample was made of naive CD8+ T cells from blood, with Jurkat cell RNA spiked in. The sample's subset: FACS-sorted CD8+CD4-CCR7+CD45RA+ naive T cells. The TCR comes from a human donor in good health. Some libraries in this study had Jurkat cell RNA spiked in. CDR3 nucleotides: TGTGCCACCAGCAGAGGGAACAGGGTTGACAATGAGCAGTTCTTC. Its translation: CATSRGNRVDNEQFF.